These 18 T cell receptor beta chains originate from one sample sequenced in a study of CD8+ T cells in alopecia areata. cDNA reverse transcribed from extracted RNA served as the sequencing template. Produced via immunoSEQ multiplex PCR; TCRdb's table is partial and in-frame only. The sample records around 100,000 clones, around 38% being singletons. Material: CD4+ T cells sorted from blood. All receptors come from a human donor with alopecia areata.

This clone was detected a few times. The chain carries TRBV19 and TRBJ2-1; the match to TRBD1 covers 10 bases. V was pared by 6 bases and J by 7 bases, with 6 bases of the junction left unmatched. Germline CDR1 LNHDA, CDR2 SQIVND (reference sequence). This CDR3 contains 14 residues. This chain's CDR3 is CASSRGQGLNEQFF. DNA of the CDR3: TGTGCCAGTAGCAGGGGACAGGGGTTGAATGAGCAGTTCTTC.

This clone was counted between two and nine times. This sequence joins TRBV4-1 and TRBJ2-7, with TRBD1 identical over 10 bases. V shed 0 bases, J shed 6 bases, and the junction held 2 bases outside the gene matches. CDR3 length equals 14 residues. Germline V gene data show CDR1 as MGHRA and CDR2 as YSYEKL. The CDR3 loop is CASSQDDRGREQYF. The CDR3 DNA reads TGCGCCAGCAGCCAAGATGACAGGGGGCGCGAGCAGTACTTC.

The CDR3: CASSKGLAGVKGSYEQYF. For the CDR3, the DNA is TGTGCCAGCTCCAAGGGACTAGCGGGAGTTAAAGGCTCCTACGAGCAGTACTTC. The V and J genes are TRBV2 and TRBJ2-7; TRBD2 matches 14 bases. CDR3 size: 18 residues. Germline CDR1 reads SNHLY; CDR2 reads FYNNEI. V was pared by 8 bases and J by 0 bases, with 12 bases of the junction left unmatched.

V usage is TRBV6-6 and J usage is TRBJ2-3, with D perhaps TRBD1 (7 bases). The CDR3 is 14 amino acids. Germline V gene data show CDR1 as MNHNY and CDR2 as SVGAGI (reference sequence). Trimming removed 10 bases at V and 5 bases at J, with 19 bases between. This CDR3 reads CATNHRGGRDTQYF. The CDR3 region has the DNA TGTGCCACCAATCACAGGGGAGGTAGAGATACGCAGTATTTT.

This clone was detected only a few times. In DNA form, the CDR3 reads TGTGCCAGCAGTTCGGCCAGGACGCTCTACGAGCAGTACTTC. Protein sequence: CASSSARTLYEQYF. The rearrangement uses TRBV28 and TRBJ2-7; no clear D gene. Germline loops: CDR1 MDHEN, CDR2 SYDVKM. The length of the CDR3 is 14 residues. Deletions cut 4 bases from V and 3 bases from J, with 13 bases between.

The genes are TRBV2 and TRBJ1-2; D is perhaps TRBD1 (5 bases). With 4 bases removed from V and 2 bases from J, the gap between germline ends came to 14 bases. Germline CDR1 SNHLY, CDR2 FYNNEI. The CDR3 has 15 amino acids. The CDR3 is CASSVLRRENYGYTF. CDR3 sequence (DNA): TGTGCCAGCAGTGTACTTCGCAGGGAGAACTATGGCTACACCTTC. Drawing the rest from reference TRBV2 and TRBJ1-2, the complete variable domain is EPEVTQTPSHQVTQMGQEVILRCVPISNHLYFYWYRQILGQKVEFLVSFYNNEISEKSEIFDDQFSVERPDGSNFTLKIRSTKLEDSAMYFCASSVLRRENYGYTFGSGTRLTVV.

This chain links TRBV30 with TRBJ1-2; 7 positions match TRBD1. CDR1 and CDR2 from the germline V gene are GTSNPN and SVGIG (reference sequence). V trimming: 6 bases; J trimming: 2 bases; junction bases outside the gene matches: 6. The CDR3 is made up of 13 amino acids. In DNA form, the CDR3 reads TGTGCCTGTAGACAGGGACCCAACTATGGCTACACCTTC. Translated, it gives CACRQGPNYGYTF.

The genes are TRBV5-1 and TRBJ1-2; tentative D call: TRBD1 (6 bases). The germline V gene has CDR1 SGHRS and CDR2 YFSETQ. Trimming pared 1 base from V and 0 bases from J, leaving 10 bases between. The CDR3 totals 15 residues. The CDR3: CASSLTGQANYGYTF. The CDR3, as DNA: TGCGCCAGCAGCTTGACAGGGCAAGCTAACTATGGCTACACCTTC. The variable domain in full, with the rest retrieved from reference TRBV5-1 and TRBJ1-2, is KAGVTQTPRYLIKTRGQQVTLSCSPISGHRSVSWYQQTPGQGLQFLFEYFSETQRNKGNFPGRFSGRQFSNSRSEMNVSTLELGDSALYLCASSLTGQANYGYTFGSGTRLTVV.

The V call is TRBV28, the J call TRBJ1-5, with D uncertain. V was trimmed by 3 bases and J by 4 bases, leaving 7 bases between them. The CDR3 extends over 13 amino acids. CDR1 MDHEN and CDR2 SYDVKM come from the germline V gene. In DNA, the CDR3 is TGTGCCAGCAGTTTGCCGGGGAATCAGCCCCAGCATTTT. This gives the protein CASSLPGNQPQHF.

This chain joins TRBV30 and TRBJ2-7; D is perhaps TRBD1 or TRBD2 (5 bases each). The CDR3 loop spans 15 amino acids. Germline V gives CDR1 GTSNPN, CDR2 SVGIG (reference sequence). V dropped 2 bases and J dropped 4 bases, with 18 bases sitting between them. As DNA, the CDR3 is TGTGCCTGGAGTTATCCGGGACGGGGAGATTACGAGCAGTACTTC. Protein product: CAWSYPGRGDYEQYF.

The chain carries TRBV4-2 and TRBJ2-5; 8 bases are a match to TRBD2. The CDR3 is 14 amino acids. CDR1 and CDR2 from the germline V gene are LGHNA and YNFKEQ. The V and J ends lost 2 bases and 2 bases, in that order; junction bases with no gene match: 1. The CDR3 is CASSQIAGQETQYF. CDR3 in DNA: TGTGCCAGCAGCCAAATAGCGGGGCAAGAGACCCAGTACTTC.

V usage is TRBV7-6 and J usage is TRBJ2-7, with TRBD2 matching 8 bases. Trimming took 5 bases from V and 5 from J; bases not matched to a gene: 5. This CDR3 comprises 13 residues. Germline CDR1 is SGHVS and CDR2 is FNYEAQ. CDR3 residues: CASSPWTSHEQYF. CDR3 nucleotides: TGTGCCAGCAGCCCGTGGACTAGCCACGAGCAGTACTTC. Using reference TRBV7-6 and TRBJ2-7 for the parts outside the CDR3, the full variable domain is GAGVSQSPRYKVTKRGQDVALRCDPISGHVSLYWYRQALGQGPEFLTYFNYEAQQDKSGLPNDRFSAERPEGSISTLTIQRTEQRDSAMYRCASSPWTSHEQYFGPGTRLTVT.

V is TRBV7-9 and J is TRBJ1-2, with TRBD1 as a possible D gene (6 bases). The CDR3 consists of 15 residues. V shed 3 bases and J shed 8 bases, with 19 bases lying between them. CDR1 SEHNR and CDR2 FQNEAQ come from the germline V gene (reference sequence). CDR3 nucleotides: TGTGCCAGCAGCTTGAACGACCAGGGGCCGTTGGGCTACACCTTC. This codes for CASSLNDQGPLGYTF.

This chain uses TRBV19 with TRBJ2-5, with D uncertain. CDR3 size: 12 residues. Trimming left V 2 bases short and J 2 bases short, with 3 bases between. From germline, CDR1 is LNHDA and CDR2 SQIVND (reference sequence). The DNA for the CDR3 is TGTGCCAGTAGTATACAGCAAGAGACCCAGTACTTC. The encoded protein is CASSIQQETQYF.

The CDR3 bases are TGTGCCAGCAGCTTAAGTGGGATTTTGCGGGGGGCCAACGTCCTGACTTTC. This translates into CASSLSGILRGANVLTF. The chain employs TRBV7-3 and TRBJ2-6; no clear D gene. The V gene's germline CDR1 is SGHTA and CDR2 FQGTGA. Trimming took 1 base from V and 4 from J, leaving 14 bases between them. The CDR3 is 17 amino acids.

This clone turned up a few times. For the CDR3, the DNA is TGTGCCAGCATCCCGGGGGGGGTGAACACTGAAGCTTTCTTT. The encoded protein is CASIPGGVNTEAFF. This chain joins TRBV27 and TRBJ1-1; weak D call: TRBD1 (5 bases). Germline CDR1 reads MNHEY; CDR2 reads SMNVEV (reference sequence). Trimming shortened V by 7 bases and J by 0 bases, and 12 bases separated the two germline ends. This CDR3 has 14 residues.

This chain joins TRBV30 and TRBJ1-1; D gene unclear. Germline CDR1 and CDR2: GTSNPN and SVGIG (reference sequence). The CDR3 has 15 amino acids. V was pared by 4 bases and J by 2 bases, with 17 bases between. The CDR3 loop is CAWTTIHVENTEAFF. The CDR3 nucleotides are TGTGCCTGGACCACCATTCACGTAGAAAACACTGAAGCTTTCTTT.

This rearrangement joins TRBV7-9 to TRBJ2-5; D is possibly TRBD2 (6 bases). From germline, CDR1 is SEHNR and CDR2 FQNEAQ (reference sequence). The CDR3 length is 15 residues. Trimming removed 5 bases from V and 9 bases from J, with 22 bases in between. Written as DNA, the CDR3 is TGTGCCAGCAGCGCTAGGAACAGCGGGTCCGGGGCCCAGTACTTC. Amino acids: CASSARNSGSGAQYF.